Listed below are T cell receptor beta chains from one sample, sequenced in a study of blood T cell repertoires in COVID-19. TCRdb's copy holds only in-frame clones and misses some; the assay was immunoSEQ multiplex PCR. The profile shows 45,000 to 65,000 clones, 91% of them singletons. The sample consisted of peripheral blood. These receptor sequences come from a human donor in a cohort sampled during active COVID-19. The CDR3 runs from the conserved cysteine through the conserved F or W. A D gene is named only where the DNA matches it firmly. Rows give clone size only sometimes, using once, few, many, or a class for an expanded clone.

j_call clone_size v_call d_call cdr3_nt cdr3_aa
TRBJ2-3 - TRBV7-9 TRBD2 TGTGCCAGCAGCTCAAGACTAGCCTCCCTACGGGGCGATACGCAGTATTTT CASSSRLASLRGDTQYF
TRBJ2-1 - TRBV7-3 TRBD1 TGTGCCAGCAGCCCCGAGGGGGCCCTCAGCTACAATGAGCAGTTCTTC CASSPEGALSYNEQFF
TRBJ1-5 once TRBV7-8 TRBD1 TGTGCCAGCAGCTTAAAGACAGGGAGCAGCAATCAGCCCCAGCATTTT CASSLKTGSSNQPQHF
TRBJ2-3 - TRBV4-2 TRBD2 TGTGCCAGCAGCCCAACTAGCGGGAGCACAGATACGCAGTATTTT CASSPTSGSTDTQYF
TRBJ1-4 once TRBV5-1 - TGCGCCAGCAGCTTGAACACAGGGTCGTACGAAAAACTGTTTTTT CASSLNTGSYEKLFF
TRBJ2-2 - TRBV13 - TGTGCCAGCAGCCCCCCGGAGGAGAGCACCGGGGAGCTGTTTTTT CASSPPEESTGELFF
TRBJ2-1 - TRBV10-1 TRBD2 TGCGCCACCGACGGGACTAGCGGGTTTAGTAACTCCTACAATGAGCAGTTCTTC CATDGTSGFSNSYNEQFF
TRBJ2-3 - TRBV10-1 TRBD1 TGCGCCAGCAGTAGGGACAGGGGAACAGATACGCAGTATTTT CASSRDRGTDTQYF
TRBJ1-5 - TRBV25-1 - TGTGCCAGCAGTGAACTCGGCGGGTCTGATCAGCCCCAGCATTTT CASSELGGSDQPQHF
TRBJ1-2 - TRBV7-8 TRBD1 TGTGCCAGCAGCGAATCGGGACAGGGTATACGGGGCTACACCTTC CASSESGQGIRGYTF
TRBJ1-4 - TRBV7-2 TRBD1 TGTGCCAGCAGCCCCCGGGGACAGGGTGTACTGTTTTTT CASSPRGQGVLFF
TRBJ1-4 once TRBV28 TRBD1 TGTGCCAGCACGCTCGACAGGGCTGGGGAAAAACTGTTTTTT CASTLDRAGEKLFF
TRBJ1-5 - TRBV19 TRBD1 TGTGCCAGTAGTACCGGGACAGGGGGCTATGGTCAGCCCCAGCATTTT CASSTGTGGYGQPQHF
TRBJ2-1 - TRBV12-5 TRBD2 TGTGCTAGTGGACCCCCCAGCGGGAGGATGCATGAGCAGTTCTTC CASGPPSGRMHEQFF
TRBJ1-1 - TRBV27 TRBD1 TGTGCCAGCAGTCCACGGCAGGGGGTCACTGAAGCTTTCTTT CASSPRQGVTEAFF
TRBJ1-6 - TRBV7-3 - TGTGCCAGCAGCCAGGGGTCCTATAATTCACCCCTCCACTTT CASSQGSYNSPLHF
TRBJ1-5 - TRBV5-1 - TGCGCCAGCAGCCCGGACAGCCGCAATCAGCCCCAGCATTTT CASSPDSRNQPQHF
TRBJ1-1 - TRBV18 - TGTGCCAGCTCATCCTGGACAGAGAACACTGAAGCTTTCTTT CASSSWTENTEAFF
TRBJ2-4 once TRBV27 - TGTGCCAGCAGTTTAGTGGGGGGTAAAAACATTCAGTACTTC CASSLVGGKNIQYF
TRBJ2-7 - TRBV13 - TGTGCCAGCAGCTCTACAGGGTCCTCCTCCTACGAGCAGTACTTC CASSSTGSSSYEQYF
TRBJ1-2 - TRBV7-2 - TGTGCCAGCAGCTTAGTATACAGGAACGAATCAACCACTAACTATGGCTACACCTTC CASSLVYRNESTTNYGYTF
TRBJ2-3 - TRBV5-1 - TGCGCCAGCAGCTTGGAAACAGGGCAGACAGATACGCAGTATTTT CASSLETGQTDTQYF
TRBJ2-3 - TRBV6-6 - TGTGCCAGCGGCCGCGGAGATACGCAGTATTTT CASGRGDTQYF
TRBJ2-3 - TRBV11-2 - TGTGCCAGCAGCCCCTCGGGGTCTGGGCAGTATTTT CASSPSGSGQYF
TRBJ2-6 once TRBV9 - TGTGCCGGCAGCTTAGTAGGGGCCAACGTCCTGACTTTC CAGSLVGANVLTF
TRBJ2-1 - TRBV27 TRBD2 TGTGCCAGCAGCCCGAGGGGACTAGCGGCGGTCTACAATGAGCAGTTCTTC CASSPRGLAAVYNEQFF
TRBJ2-7 - TRBV7-9 - TGTGCCAGCAGCTTAGAGGGGACTCCCGCCCGGGGGCAGTACTTC CASSLEGTPARGQYF
TRBJ2-3 - TRBV18 TRBD2 TGTGCCAGCTCACCACCGACTAGCGGTAAAGATACGCAGTATTTT CASSPPTSGKDTQYF
TRBJ2-7 few TRBV27 TRBD1 TGTGCCAGCAGTGCCCGGGACAGGGGAGGTTCTAGGGGCTACGAGCAGTACTTC CASSARDRGGSRGYEQYF
TRBJ1-2 - TRBV12-3/TRBV12-4 - TGTGCCAGCAGTACATGGGGGGGACCCGGCTACACCTTC CASSTWGGPGYTF
TRBJ1-3 few TRBV6-6 - TGTGCCAGCAGTTACTCGAGTGTAGGGGCTGGAAACACCATATATTTT CASSYSSVGAGNTIYF
TRBJ2-5 - TRBV7-9 TRBD1 TGTGCCAGCAGCTTCGGGGACAGGGGGCAGGAGACCCAGTACTTC CASSFGDRGQETQYF
TRBJ1-2 - TRBV7-9 TRBD1 TGTGCCAGCAGCCAGGACAGGTGGAGCTATGGCTACACCTTC CASSQDRWSYGYTF
TRBJ2-5 - TRBV2 TRBD2 TGTGCCAGCAAACTAGCGGGGGAAGAGACCCAGTACTTC CASKLAGEETQYF
TRBJ2-7 - TRBV7-2 - TGTGCCAGCAGCCACCGGGGACAAACCTACGAGCAGTACTTC CASSHRGQTYEQYF
TRBJ1-1 - TRBV7-9 - TGTGCCAGCAGCGCAGAGGGGGGGATCACTGAAGCTTTCTTT CASSAEGGITEAFF
TRBJ2-1 - TRBV29-1 TRBD1 TGCAGCGTTGAAGATCCTTTTGGGACAGGGGGTCCCGAGCAGTTCTTC CSVEDPFGTGGPEQFF
TRBJ2-2 - TRBV6-1 TRBD1 TGTGCCAGCAGTGAAATGACAGGGGGAAGCACCGGGGAGCTGTTTTTT CASSEMTGGSTGELFF
TRBJ1-2 - TRBV6-4 TRBD1 TGTGCCAGCAGACTACACGGACAGGGGATACAGAGAGGGGGCTACACCTTC CASRLHGQGIQRGGYTF
TRBJ2-7 many TRBV4-3 TRBD1 TGCGCCAGCAGCCCTACGGGACAGGCCGACTACGAGCAGTACTTC CASSPTGQADYEQYF
TRBJ2-7 - TRBV11-2 - TGTGCCAGCAGCTCCCGGGACTTCTCCTACGAGCAGTACTTC CASSSRDFSYEQYF
TRBJ2-5 - TRBV3-1/TRBV3-2 - TGTGCCAGCAGCCAAGACGCGGCCGGGCAAGAGACCCAGTACTTC CASSQDAAGQETQYF
TRBJ2-1 once TRBV7-3 TRBD2 TGTGCCAGCAACTCCGGGGGGGCTCACAATGAGCAGTTCTTC CASNSGGAHNEQFF
TRBJ2-7 - TRBV5-1 - TGCGCCAGCAGCTTGGATCTTTACGAGCAGTACTTC CASSLDLYEQYF
TRBJ2-1 - TRBV18 - TGTGCCAGCTCACCAGCAACTAGATTCGATGAGCAGTTCTTC CASSPATRFDEQFF
TRBJ1-6 - TRBV7-9 TRBD1 TGTGCCAGCAGCACCACCGGGACAGGGAATTCACCCCTCCACTTT CASSTTGTGNSPLHF
TRBJ2-3 - TRBV9 TRBD2 TGTGCCAGCAGCGTTGGGACTAGCGGGGTCACAGATACGCAGTATTTT CASSVGTSGVTDTQYF
TRBJ2-3 - TRBV7-2 TRBD2 TGTGCCAGCAGCATCATAGCGGGGAGTCCTGAAACGTATTTT CASSIIAGSPETYF
TRBJ2-2 medium-sized TRBV4-1 - TGCGCCAGCAGCCACTACAGCACCGGGGAGCTGTTTTTT CASSHYSTGELFF
TRBJ1-2 - TRBV11-2 - TGTGCCAGCAGCTTAGTGAGCGCAGGGCTCGGGGGCTACACCTTC CASSLVSAGLGGYTF
TRBJ2-1 - TRBV7-3 - TGTGCCAGCAGCTTAGAGCTAGGCGCAGGGACCTACAATGAGCAGTTCTTC CASSLELGAGTYNEQFF
TRBJ2-5 - TRBV4-1 - TGCGCCAGCAGCCGAGTCGTGATGACTAGGAGGGAGACCCAGTACTTC CASSRVVMTRRETQYF
TRBJ1-4 - TRBV4-2 - TGTGCCAGCAGCCAAGAAGGAATAAGGACACCAACTGAAAAACTGTTTTTT CASSQEGIRTPTEKLFF
TRBJ2-5 - TRBV5-4 - TGTGCCAGCAGCCAGCAAGAGACCCAGTACTTC CASSQQETQYF
TRBJ1-5 once TRBV19 TRBD1 TGTGCCACTCGGGACAGGGAAAGCAATCAGCCCCAGCATTTT CATRDRESNQPQHF
TRBJ2-7 - TRBV6-2/TRBV6-3 TRBD2 TGTGCCAGCAGTGACCTTCTTACTAGCGGGGGAATGGGCGAGCAGTACTTC CASSDLLTSGGMGEQYF
TRBJ2-6 - TRBV28 - TGTGCCAGCAGGACAGACAGGTCTGGGGCCAACGTCCTGACTTTC CASRTDRSGANVLTF